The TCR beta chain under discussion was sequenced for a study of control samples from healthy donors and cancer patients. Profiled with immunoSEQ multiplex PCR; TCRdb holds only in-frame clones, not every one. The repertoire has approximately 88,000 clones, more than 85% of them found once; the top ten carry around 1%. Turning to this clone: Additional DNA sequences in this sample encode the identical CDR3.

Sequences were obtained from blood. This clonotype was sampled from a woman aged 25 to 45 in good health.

CDR3 residues: CASRYTGGTEAFF. The CDR3 bases are TGTGCCAGCAGGTATACAGGGGGCACTGAAGCTTTCTTT. The chain combines TRBV27 with TRBJ1-1; 8 nucleotides line up with TRBD1. Germline CDR1 MNHEY, CDR2 SMNVEV (reference sequence). The CDR3 is 13 amino acids. The V and J ends lost 6 bases and 4 bases, in that order; junction bases with no gene match: 4.